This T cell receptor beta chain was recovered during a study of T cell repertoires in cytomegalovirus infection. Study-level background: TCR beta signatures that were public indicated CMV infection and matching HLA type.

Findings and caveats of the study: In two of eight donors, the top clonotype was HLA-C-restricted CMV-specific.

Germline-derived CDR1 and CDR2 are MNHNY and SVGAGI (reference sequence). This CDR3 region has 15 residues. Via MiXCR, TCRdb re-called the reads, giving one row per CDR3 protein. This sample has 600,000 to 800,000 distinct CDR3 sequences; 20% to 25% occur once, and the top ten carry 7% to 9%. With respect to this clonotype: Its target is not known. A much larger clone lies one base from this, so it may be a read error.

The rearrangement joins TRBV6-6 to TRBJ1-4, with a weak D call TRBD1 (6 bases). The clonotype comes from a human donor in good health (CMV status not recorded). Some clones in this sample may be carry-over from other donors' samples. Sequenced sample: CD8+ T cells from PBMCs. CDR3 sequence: CASSSSGTPFEKLLF. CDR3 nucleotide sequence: TGTGCCAGCAGTTCCTCCGGGACACCTTTCGAAAAACTGCTTTTT.